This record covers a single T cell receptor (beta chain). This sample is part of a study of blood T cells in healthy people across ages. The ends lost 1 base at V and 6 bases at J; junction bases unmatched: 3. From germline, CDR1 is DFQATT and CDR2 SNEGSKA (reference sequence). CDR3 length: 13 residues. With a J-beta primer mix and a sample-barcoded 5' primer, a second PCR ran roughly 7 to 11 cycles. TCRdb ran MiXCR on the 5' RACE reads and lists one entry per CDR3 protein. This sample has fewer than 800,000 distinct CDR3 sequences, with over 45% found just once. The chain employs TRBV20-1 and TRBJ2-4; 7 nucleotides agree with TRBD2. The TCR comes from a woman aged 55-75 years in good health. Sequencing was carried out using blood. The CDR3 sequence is CSARGEGPNIQYF. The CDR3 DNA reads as TGCAGTGCTAGAGGGGAGGGGCCAAACATTCAGTACTTC.